This T cell receptor beta chain emerged from a study of cytomegalovirus exposure and HLA in healthy donors. Study outcomes and limitations: In a later analysis, TCR beta V- and J-gene trimming was associated with a missense DCLRE1C variant. The study put 150 to 200 TCR beta chains on its list as cytomegalovirus-associated.

V lost 1 base and J 0 bases, leaving 13 bases between the germline ends. Germline V lookup: CDR1 SGHVS, CDR2 FQNEAQ. The CDR3 sequence is 16 residues long. Concerning this clone: Its specificity is unknown.

Both 60 Vbeta primers and 13 Jbeta primers went into the PCR. The assay was immunoSEQ multiplex PCR, and TCRdb's table has in-frame clones only and misses some. The sample lists around 130,000 clones, roughly three quarters occurring once. Nominally healthy donors provided the samples, though records likely missed some immune exposures. V and J are TRBV7-8 and TRBJ2-7, with D perhaps TRBD2 (7 bases). The receptor's source is a man aged 18 to 30 in good health and CMV-seronegative. Sequencing input: PBMCs. The CDR3 coding sequence is TGTGCCAGCAGCTTAGAGGCGGGGGCGCACTCCTACGAGCAGTACGTC. The encoded protein is CASSLEAGAHSYEQYV.